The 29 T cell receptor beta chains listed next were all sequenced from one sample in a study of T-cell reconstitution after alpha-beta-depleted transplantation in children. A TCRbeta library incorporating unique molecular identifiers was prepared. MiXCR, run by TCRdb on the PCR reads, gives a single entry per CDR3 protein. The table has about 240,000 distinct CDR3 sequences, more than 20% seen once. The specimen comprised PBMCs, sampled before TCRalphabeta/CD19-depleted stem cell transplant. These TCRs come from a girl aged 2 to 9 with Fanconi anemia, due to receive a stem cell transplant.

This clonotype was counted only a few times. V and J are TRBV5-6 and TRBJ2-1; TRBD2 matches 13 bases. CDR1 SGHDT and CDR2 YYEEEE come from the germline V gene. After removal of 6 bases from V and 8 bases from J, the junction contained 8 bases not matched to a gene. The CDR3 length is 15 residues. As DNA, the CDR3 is TGTGCCAGCACCCGGACTAGCGGGAGTTCGGATGAGCAGTTCTTC. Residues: CASTRTSGSSDEQFF.

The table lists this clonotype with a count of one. The CDR3 loop reads CASRPTQYSNQPQHF. For the CDR3, the DNA is TGTGCCAGCCGTCCGACACAGTATAGCAATCAGCCCCAGCATTTT. The chain links TRBV6-2 or TRBV6-3 to TRBJ1-5; D is ambiguous. The germline V gene encodes CDR1 MNHEY and CDR2 SVGEGT. V lost 8 bases and J lost 0, with 14 bases in between. There are 15 residues in the CDR3.

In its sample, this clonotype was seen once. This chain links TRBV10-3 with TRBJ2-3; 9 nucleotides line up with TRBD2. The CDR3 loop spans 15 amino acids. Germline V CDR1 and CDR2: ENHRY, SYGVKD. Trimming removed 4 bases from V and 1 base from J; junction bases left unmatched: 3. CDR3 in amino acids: CAISVAGAGTDTQYF. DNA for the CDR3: TGTGCCATCAGTGTAGCGGGAGCCGGCACAGATACGCAGTATTTT.

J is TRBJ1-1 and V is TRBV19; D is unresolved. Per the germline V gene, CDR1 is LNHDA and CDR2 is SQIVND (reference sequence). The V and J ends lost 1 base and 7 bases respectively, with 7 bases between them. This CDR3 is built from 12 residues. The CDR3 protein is CASSIGGSEAFF. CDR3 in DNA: TGTGCCAGTAGTATAGGCGGCAGTGAAGCTTTCTTT. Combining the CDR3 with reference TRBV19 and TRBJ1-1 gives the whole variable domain DGGITQSPKYLFRKEGQNVTLSCEQNLNHDAMYWYRQDPGQGLRLIYYSQIVNDFQKGDIAEGYSVSREKKESFPLTVTSAQKNPTAFYLCASSIGGSEAFFGQGTRLTVV.

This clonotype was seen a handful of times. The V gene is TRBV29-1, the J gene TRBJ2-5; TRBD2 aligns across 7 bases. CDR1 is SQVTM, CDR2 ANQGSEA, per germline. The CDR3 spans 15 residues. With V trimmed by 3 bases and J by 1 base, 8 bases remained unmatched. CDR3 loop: CSVELVGRVQETQYF. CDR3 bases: TGCAGCGTTGAGCTGGTAGGGAGGGTCCAAGAGACCCAGTACTTC.

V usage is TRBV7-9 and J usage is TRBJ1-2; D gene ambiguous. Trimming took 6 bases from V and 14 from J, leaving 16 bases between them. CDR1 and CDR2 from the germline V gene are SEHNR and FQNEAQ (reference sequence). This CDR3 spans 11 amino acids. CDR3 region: CASSPLAPWTF. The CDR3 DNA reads TGTGCCAGCAGTCCTTTAGCGCCGTGGACCTTC.

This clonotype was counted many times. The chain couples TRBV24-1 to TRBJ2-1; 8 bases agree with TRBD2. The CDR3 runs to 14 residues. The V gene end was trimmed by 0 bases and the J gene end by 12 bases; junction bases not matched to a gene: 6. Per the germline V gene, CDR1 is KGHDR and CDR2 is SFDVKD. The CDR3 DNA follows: TGTGCCACCAGTGATTTGCAGCACGGGAGGGTGCAGTTCTTC. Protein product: CATSDLQHGRVQFF.

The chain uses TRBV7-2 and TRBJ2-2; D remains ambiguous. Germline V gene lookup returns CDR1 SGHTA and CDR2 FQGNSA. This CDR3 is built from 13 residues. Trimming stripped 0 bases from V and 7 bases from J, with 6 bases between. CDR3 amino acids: CASSLALVGELFF. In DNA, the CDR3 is TGTGCCAGCAGCTTAGCGCTTGTCGGGGAGCTGTTTTTT.

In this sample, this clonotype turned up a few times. CDR3 DNA sequence: TGTGCCAGCAGTTGGCCGGGTTCTAGTGGGAGGTTCTACAATGAGCAGTTCTTC. Amino acids: CASSWPGSSGRFYNEQFF. The chain joins TRBV28 to TRBJ2-1; possibly TRBD2 for D (6 bases). V lost 4 bases and J 3 bases, leaving 22 bases between the germline ends. Germline V gives CDR1 MDHEN, CDR2 SYDVKM. The CDR3 runs to 18 residues.

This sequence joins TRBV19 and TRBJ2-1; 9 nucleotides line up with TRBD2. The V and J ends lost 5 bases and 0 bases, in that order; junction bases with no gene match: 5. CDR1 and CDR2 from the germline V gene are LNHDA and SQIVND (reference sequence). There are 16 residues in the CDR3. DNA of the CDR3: TGTGCCAGTAGTCGACTAGCGGTTAGCTCCTACAATGAGCAGTTCTTC. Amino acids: CASSRLAVSSYNEQFF.

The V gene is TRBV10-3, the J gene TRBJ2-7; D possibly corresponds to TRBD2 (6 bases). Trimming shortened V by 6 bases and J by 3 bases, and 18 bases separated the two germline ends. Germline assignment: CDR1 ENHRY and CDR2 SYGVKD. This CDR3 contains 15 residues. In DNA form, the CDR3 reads TGTGCCATCAGCGTTTCGCCGCGGGGAGGCTACGAGCAGTACTTC. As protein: CAISVSPRGGYEQYF.

As DNA, the CDR3 is TGTGCCAGCAGCGTAGGACAGGCGAACACCGGGGAGCTGTTTTTT. Its translation is CASSVGQANTGELFF. This sequence joins TRBV5-4 and TRBJ2-2; 7 positions match TRBD1. The ends lost 4 bases at V and 0 bases at J; junction bases unmatched: 3. Per the germline V gene, CDR1 is SGHNT and CDR2 is YYREEE (reference sequence). This CDR3 is built from 15 residues.

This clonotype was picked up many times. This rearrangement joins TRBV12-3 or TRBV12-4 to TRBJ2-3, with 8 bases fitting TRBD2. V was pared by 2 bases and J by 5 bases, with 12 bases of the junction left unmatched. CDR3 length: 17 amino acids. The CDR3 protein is CASSLSAVAGSKDTQYF. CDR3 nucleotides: TGTGCCAGCAGTTTATCGGCTGTAGCGGGATCTAAAGATACGCAGTATTTT.

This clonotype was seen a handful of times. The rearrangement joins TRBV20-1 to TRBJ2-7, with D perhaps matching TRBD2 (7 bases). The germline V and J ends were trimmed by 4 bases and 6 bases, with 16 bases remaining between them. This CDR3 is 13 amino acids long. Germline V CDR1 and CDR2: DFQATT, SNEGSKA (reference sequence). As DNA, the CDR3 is TGCAGTGCTACATCGGCGGGGGCGGGCGAGCAGTACTTC. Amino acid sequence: CSATSAGAGEQYF.

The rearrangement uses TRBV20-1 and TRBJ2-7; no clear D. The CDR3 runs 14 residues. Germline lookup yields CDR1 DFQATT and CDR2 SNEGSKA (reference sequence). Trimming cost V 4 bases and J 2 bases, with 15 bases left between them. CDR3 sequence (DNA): TGCAGTGCTATTTTAGCCAACATCGCCTACGAGCAGTACTTC. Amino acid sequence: CSAILANIAYEQYF.

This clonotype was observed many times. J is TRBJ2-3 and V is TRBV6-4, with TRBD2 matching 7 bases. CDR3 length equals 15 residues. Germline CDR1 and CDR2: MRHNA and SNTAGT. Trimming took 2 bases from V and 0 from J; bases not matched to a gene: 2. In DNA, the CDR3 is TGTGCCAGCAGTGACCGCGGGAGCAGCACAGATACGCAGTATTTT. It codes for CASSDRGSSTDTQYF.

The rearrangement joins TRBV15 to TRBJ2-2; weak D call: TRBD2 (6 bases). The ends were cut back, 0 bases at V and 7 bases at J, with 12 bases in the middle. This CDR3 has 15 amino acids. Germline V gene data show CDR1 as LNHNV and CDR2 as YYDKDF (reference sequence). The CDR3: CATSRDRAGSGELFF. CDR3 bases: TGTGCCACCAGCAGAGATCGAGCCGGGAGCGGGGAGCTGTTTTTT.

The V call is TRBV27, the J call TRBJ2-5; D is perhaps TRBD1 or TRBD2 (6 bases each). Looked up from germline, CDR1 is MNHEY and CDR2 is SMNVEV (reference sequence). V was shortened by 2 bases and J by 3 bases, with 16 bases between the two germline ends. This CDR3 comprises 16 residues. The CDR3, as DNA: TGTGCCAGCAGTTTAATAGGGGGGCTGAGAGAAGAGACCCAGTACTTC. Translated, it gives CASSLIGGLREETQYF.

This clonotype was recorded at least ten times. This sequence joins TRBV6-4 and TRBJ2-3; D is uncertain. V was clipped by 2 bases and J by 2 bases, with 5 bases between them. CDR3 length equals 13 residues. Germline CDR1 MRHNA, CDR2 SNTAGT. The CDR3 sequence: CASSDADTDTQYF. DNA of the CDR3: TGTGCCAGCAGTGACGCGGACACAGATACGCAGTATTTT.

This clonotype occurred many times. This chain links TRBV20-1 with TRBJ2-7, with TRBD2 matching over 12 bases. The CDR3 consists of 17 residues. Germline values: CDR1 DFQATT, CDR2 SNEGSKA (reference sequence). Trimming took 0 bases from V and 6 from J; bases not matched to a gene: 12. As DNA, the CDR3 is TGCAGTGCTAGAGATAGGCTAGCGGGAGGGACCTACTTCGAGCAGTACTTC. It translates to CSARDRLAGGTYFEQYF.

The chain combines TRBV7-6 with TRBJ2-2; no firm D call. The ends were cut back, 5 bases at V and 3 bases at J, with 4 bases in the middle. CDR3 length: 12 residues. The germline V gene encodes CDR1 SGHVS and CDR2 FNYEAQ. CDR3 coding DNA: TGTGCCAGCAGCAGGGACACCGGGGAGCTGTTTTTT. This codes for CASSRDTGELFF.

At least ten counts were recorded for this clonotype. DNA for the CDR3: TGCAGTGCTGTATGGGACTCACGCTACGAGCAGTACTTC. Its protein is CSAVWDSRYEQYF. The V gene is TRBV20-1, the J gene TRBJ2-7, with D tentatively TRBD2 (6 bases). The V gene's germline CDR1 is DFQATT and CDR2 SNEGSKA (reference sequence). V was pared by 5 bases and J by 3 bases, with 14 bases between. CDR3 length: 13 residues.

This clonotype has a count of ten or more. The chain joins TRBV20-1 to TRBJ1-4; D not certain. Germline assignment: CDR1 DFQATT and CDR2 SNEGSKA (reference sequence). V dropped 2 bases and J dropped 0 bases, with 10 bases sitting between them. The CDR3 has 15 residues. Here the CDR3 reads CSARKLGTTNEKLFF. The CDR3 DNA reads TGCAGTGCTAGAAAGCTTGGGACAACTAATGAAAAACTGTTTTTT.

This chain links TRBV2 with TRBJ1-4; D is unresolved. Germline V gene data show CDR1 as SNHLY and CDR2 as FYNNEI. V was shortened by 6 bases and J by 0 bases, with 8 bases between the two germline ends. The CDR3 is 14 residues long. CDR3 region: CASRPSATNEKLFF. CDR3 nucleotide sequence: TGTGCCAGCAGACCCTCTGCAACTAATGAAAAACTGTTTTTT. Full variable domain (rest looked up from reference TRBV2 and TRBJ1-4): EPEVTQTPSHQVTQMGQEVILRCVPISNHLYFYWYRQILGQKVEFLVSFYNNEISEKSEIFDDQFSVERPDGSNFTLKIRSTKLEDSAMYFCASRPSATNEKLFFGSGTQLSVL.

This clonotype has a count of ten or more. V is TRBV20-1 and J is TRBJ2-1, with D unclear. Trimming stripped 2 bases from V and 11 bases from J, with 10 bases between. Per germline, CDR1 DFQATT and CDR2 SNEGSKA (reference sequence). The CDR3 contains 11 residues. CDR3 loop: CSARSNWKQFF. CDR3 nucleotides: TGCAGTGCTAGATCCAATTGGAAGCAGTTCTTC.

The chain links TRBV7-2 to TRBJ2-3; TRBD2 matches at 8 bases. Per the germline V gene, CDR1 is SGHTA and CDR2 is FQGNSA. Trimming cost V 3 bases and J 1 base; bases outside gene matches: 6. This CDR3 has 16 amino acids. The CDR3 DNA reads TGTGCCAGCAGCTTCTCCGGGGGGGCCTGCACAGATACGCAGTATTTT. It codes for CASSFSGGACTDTQYF.

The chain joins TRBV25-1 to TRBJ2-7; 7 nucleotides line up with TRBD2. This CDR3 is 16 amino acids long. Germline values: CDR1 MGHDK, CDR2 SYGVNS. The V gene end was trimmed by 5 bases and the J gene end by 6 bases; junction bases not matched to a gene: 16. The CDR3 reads CASSPIRGGSMAEQYF. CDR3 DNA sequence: TGTGCCAGCAGTCCCATCCGGGGCGGGAGCATGGCCGAGCAGTACTTC.

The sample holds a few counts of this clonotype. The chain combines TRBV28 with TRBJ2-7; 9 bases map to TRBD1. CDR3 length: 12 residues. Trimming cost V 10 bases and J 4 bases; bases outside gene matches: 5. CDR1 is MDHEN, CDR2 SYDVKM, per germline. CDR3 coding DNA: TGTGCCACTCGACAGGGGGGGTACGAGCAGTACTTC. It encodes CATRQGGYEQYF.

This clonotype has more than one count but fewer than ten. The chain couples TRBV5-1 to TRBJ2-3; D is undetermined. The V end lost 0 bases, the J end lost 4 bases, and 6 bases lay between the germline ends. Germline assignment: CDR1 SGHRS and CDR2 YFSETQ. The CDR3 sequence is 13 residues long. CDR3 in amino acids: CASSLATSDTQYF. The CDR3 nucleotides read TGCGCCAGCAGCTTGGCGACTTCAGATACGCAGTATTTT.